This T cell receptor beta chain was profiled in a study of post-analysis software for immune sequencing data. Study-level information: Courses of disease covered relapsing-remitting, secondary progressive and progressive-relapsing multiple sclerosis.

The CDR3 consists of 13 residues. CDR1 and CDR2 from the germline V gene are SGHRS and YFSETQ. Tagging with unique molecular identifiers was a feature of the TCR beta cDNA libraries. TCRdb re-called the PCR reads through MiXCR, storing one row per CDR3 protein. The table has approximately 730,000 distinct CDR3 sequences, 35% to 55% seen once. Study results and caveats: With TRBV5-6, TRBV5-1 and TRBV20-1 included, 4 or 5 TRBV segments were more frequent in patients than in controls. Clustering by F measure revealed strong co-clustering among samples prepared together in one batch.

This clonotype appeared a few times. Its target is unknown. The sample taken for sequencing was blood. The origin of this receptor is a girl aged 10 to 17 with multiple sclerosis. The J gene is TRBJ2-4, the V gene TRBV5-1; D not certain. TRBJ2-7 explains the end of the DNA better; the J call may be wrong. The CDR3 region is CASSDVNHYEQYF. DNA of the CDR3: TGCGCCAGCAGCGATGTCAACCATTACGAGCAGTACTTC.